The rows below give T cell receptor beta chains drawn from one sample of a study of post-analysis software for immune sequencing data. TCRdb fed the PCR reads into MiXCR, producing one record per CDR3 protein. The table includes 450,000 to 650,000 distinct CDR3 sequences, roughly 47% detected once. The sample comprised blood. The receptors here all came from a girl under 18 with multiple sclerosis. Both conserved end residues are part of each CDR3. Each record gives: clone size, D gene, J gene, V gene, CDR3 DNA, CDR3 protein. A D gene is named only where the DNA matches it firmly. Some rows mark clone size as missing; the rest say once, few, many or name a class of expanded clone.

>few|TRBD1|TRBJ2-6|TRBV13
TGTGCCAGCAGCTTCAGACAGGGCGTACTCTCTGGGGCCAACGTCCTGACTTTC
CASSFRQGVLSGANVLTF
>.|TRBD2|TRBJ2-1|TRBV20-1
TGCAGTGCTAGAGTAAGCACTAGCGGTGCCTACAATGAGCAGTTCTTC
CSARVSTSGAYNEQFF
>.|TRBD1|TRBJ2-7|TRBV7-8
TGTGCCAGCAGCTTAGAGGGACAGGGAAGCTCCTACGAGCAGTACTTC
CASSLEGQGSSYEQYF
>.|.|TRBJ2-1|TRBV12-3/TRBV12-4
TGTGCCAGCGCCTATAGTTCCTACAATGAGCAGTTCTTC
CASAYSSYNEQFF
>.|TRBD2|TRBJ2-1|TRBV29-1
TGCAGCGCCTCGACTAGCGGGGGGGGATACAATGAGCAGTTCTTC
CSASTSGGGYNEQFF
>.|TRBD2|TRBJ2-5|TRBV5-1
TGCGCCAGCGGGGGACTAGTGTATGAGACCCAGTACTTC
CASGGLVYETQYF
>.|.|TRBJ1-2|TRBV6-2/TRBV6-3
TGTGCCAGCGGGGTGAGGGCTGATGGCTACACCTTC
CASGVRADGYTF
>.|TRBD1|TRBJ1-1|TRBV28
TGTGCCAGCAGTCGCCCTCCAGGACAGGGCGGTGCTGAAGCTTTCTTT
CASSRPPGQGGAEAFF
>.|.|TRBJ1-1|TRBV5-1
TGCGCCAGCAGTGGACAGCACAACACTGAAGCTTTCTTT
CASSGQHNTEAFF
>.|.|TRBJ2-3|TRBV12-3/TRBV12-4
TGTGCCAGCAGTTTATCGGCAACAGGCACAGATACGCAGTATTTT
CASSLSATGTDTQYF
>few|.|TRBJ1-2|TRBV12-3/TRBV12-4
TGTGCCAGCAGTCTTCAGGGAAGCTACTATGGCTACACCTTC
CASSLQGSYYGYTF
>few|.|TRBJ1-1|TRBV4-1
TGCGCCAGCAGCCAAGTGAGTTTATTACGGCAGGGGCGAAAGAACACTGAAGCTTTCTTT
CASSQVSLLRQGRKNTEAFF
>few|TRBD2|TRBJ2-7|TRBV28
TGTGCCAGCAGTTCCTTAGCGGGGAACTCCTACGAGCAGTACTTC
CASSSLAGNSYEQYF
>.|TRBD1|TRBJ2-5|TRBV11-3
TGTGCCAGCAGCTTATCGGCTACCCTGACAGGGTTCGGGGAGACCCAGTACTTC
CASSLSATLTGFGETQYF
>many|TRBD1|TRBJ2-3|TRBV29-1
TGCAGCGTAGGGACAGGTCAGGCGGATACGCAGTATTTT
CSVGTGQADTQYF
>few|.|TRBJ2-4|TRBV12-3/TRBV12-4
TGTGCCAGCAGTTTCGCAGGTGGCAAAAACATTCAGTACTTC
CASSFAGGKNIQYF
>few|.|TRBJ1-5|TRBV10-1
TGCGCCAGCAGTGAAGGAAGAGGGCAGCCCCAGCATTTT
CASSEGRGQPQHF
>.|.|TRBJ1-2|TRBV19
TGTGCCAGTAGTGCCATGGGAGGTACCCTAGCAGACTATGGCTACACCTTC
CASSAMGGTLADYGYTF
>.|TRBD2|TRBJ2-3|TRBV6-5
TGTGCCAGCAGCAACCGAGGACTAGCGGGGGGTACGCAGTATTTT
CASSNRGLAGGTQYF
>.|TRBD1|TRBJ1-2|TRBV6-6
TGTGCCAGCAGTTACTCCGACAGGGGAGGCTACACCTTC
CASSYSDRGGYTF
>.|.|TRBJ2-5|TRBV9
TGTGCCAGCAGTGCGTTCGAGGAGACCCAGTACTTC
CASSAFEETQYF
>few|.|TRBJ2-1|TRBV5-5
TGTGCCAGCAGCCCCAGACTAGTCAATGAGCAGTTCTTC
CASSPRLVNEQFF
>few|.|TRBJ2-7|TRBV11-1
TGTGCCAGCAGCTTAGTTTACGGCAGGGACTACGAGCAGTACTTC
CASSLVYGRDYEQYF
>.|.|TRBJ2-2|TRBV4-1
TGCGCCAGCAGCCAAGTAGGGGGATCGGGCACCGGGGAGCTGTTTTTT
CASSQVGGSGTGELFF
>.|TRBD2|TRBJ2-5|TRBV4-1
TGCGCCAGCAGCCCGATGGGGGCTGGGACTAGCGAAGAGACCCGGTACTTC
CASSPMGAGTSEETRYF
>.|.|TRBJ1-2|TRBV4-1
TGCGCCAGCAGCCAATACGCGAACCAAAACTATGGCTACACCTTC
CASSQYANQNYGYTF
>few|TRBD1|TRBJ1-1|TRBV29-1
TGCAGCGCCGGACAGGGGAACACTGAAGCTTTCTTT
CSAGQGNTEAFF
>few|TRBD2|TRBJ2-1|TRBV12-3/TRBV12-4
TGTGCCAGCAGTCCAGGGACTAGCGATGAGCAGTTCTTC
CASSPGTSDEQFF
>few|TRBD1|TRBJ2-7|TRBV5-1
TGCGCCAGCAGCGGGGGACAGGGGAGTTTCTACGAGCAGTACTTC
CASSGGQGSFYEQYF
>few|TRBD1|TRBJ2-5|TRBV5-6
TGTGCCAGCAGCTTGGGACAGGGTGCCGCGACCCAGTACTTC
CASSLGQGAATQYF
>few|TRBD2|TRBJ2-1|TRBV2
TGTGCCAGCAGGGGGACTAGCGGGGCCTACAATGAGCAGTTCTTC
CASRGTSGAYNEQFF
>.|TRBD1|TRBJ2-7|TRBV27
TGTGCCAGTAGTTTAGCCCCGGGACAGACTTCCTACGAGCAGTACTTC
CASSLAPGQTSYEQYF
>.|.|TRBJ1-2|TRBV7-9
TGTGCCAGCAGCTCCGGGGGGCAGTATGGCTACACCTTC
CASSSGGQYGYTF
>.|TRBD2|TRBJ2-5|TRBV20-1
TGCAGTGCCACCTTAAGACTAGCGGGGGAGGGGACCCAGTACTTC
CSATLRLAGEGTQYF
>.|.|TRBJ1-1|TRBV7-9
TGTGCCAGCAGCTTAGTTCCCCCAGATGAAGCTTTCTTT
CASSLVPPDEAFF
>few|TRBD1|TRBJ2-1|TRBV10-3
TGTGCCCACGCCGTCGGGACAGGCGATGAGCAGTTCTTC
CAHAVGTGDEQFF
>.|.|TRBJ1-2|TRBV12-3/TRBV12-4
TGTGCCAGCAGTTTGGGACCGATCAACTATGGCTACACCTTC
CASSLGPINYGYTF
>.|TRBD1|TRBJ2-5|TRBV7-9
TGTGCCAGCAGGCCCCCCCGCCGAGGACAGGTGGGAGAGACCCAGTACTTC
CASRPPRRGQVGETQYF